The 32 T cell receptor beta chains given below trace back to one sample, sequenced in a study of persistence of HIV-infected CD4 T cells. Sequencing used immunoSEQ version 4 in survey mode. Data came from immunoSEQ multiplex PCR; TCRdb stores just in-frame clones and leaves some out. The sample carries tens of thousands of clones, about 84% recorded once. Their antigen targets remain unknown. The stimulus was an HIV-1 Gag 15-mer peptide pool, 0.9 to 1 ug/peptide/mL. CD40L-negative CD69-negative CD45RO-high memory CD4+ T cells were sorted as populations depleted of antigen-responding cells. The source was CD4+ T cells sorted from PBMCs after roughly 18-hour stimulation, collected from a patient who received antiretroviral therapy. Every receptor here comes from an adult man with HIV who was CMV-seropositive.

CDR3 in amino acids: CASSLTGGSSYNEQFF. CDR3 nucleotides: TGTGCCAGCAGCTTAACAGGGGGGAGCTCCTACAATGAGCAGTTCTTC. The rearrangement joins TRBV11-2 to TRBJ2-1; 8 bases fit TRBD1. V shed 2 bases, J shed 0 bases, and the junction held 3 bases outside the gene matches. Germline V CDR1 and CDR2: SGHAT, FQNNGV. CDR3 length: 16 residues. Using reference TRBV11-2 and TRBJ2-1 for the parts outside the CDR3, the full variable domain is EAGVAQSPRYKIIEKRQSVAFWCNPISGHATLYWYQQILGQGPKLLIQFQNNGVVDDSQLPKDRFSAERLKGVDSTLKIQPAKLEDSAVYLCASSLTGGSSYNEQFFGPGTRLTVL.

This clone was counted a few times. V usage is TRBV10-3 and J usage is TRBJ2-3; 8 nucleotides match TRBD2. The CDR3 extends over 14 amino acids. Germline V gene lookup returns CDR1 ENHRY and CDR2 SYGVKD. The J segment lost 2 bases and the V segment lost 6 bases, leaving 4 bases of the junction unmatched. The CDR3 sequence is CAIRVAGNTDTQYF. The CDR3, as DNA: TGTGCCATCAGAGTAGCGGGAAACACAGATACGCAGTATTTT.

V is TRBV5-1 and J is TRBJ1-1; D ambiguous. Trimming stripped 4 bases from V and 1 base from J, with 11 bases between. The germline CDR1 and CDR2 sequences are SGHRS and YFSETQ. The CDR3 consists of 14 residues. This chain's CDR3 is CASSGNVGNTEAFF. CDR3 nucleotide sequence: TGCGCCAGCAGCGGCAACGTGGGGAACACTGAAGCTTTCTTT.

V gene TRBV30 combines with J gene TRBJ1-5, with D perhaps TRBD1 (6 bases). CDR1 GTSNPN and CDR2 SVGIG come from the germline V gene (reference sequence). The CDR3 sequence is 14 residues long. Trimming removed 2 bases from V and 5 bases from J, with 13 bases in between. The CDR3 is CAWSPGTSYQPQHF. In nucleotides, the CDR3 is TGTGCCTGGAGTCCAGGGACAAGTTATCAGCCCCAGCATTTT.

The CDR3 coding sequence is TGTGCCAGCAGCCCAGACAGGGTTGGGGCCGGTACTGGAAACACCATATATTTT. It encodes CASSPDRVGAGTGNTIYF. The V call is TRBV7-2, the J call TRBJ1-3; 7 nucleotides match TRBD1. V was clipped by 5 bases and J by 2 bases; unmatched bases: 15. This CDR3 has 18 amino acids. The germline V gene encodes CDR1 SGHTA and CDR2 FQGNSA.

The V gene is TRBV7-8, the J gene TRBJ2-7; 9 positions match TRBD2. The CDR3 spans 18 residues. CDR1 is SGHVS and CDR2 is FQNEAQ in the germline V gene. V gave up 1 base and J gave up 3 bases; unmatched junction bases: 13. CDR3: CASSLGASGGRALYEQYF. The CDR3 coding sequence is TGTGCCAGCAGCTTAGGTGCGTCGGGCGGGAGGGCCCTCTACGAGCAGTACTTC.

V usage is TRBV27 and J usage is TRBJ1-4; D not certain. The V gene's germline CDR1 is MNHEY and CDR2 SMNVEV (reference sequence). CDR3 length equals 14 residues. Trimming removed 5 bases at V and 4 bases at J, with 11 bases between. The DNA for the CDR3 is TGTGCCAGCAGTAGTTGGGTCCTTAATGAAAAACTGTTTTTT. Protein: CASSSWVLNEKLFF.

The chain joins TRBV11-3 to TRBJ2-3; TRBD1 aligns across 7 bases. The CDR3 totals 16 residues. Germline CDR1 is SGHNT and CDR2 is YENEEA. J gave up 6 bases and V 0 bases, and 9 bases lay outside the gene matches. The CDR3 DNA sequence: TGTGCCAGCAGCTTAGAGGGGGACAGCTTTGGGGATACGCAGTATTTT. Translation: CASSLEGDSFGDTQYF.

This clone was recorded once. The V call is TRBV6-1, the J call TRBJ2-2; D could derive from TRBD1 or TRBD2 (5 bases each). CDR1 is MNHNS and CDR2 is SASEGT in the germline V gene. The CDR3 runs to 17 residues. V lost 3 bases and J 6 bases, leaving 20 bases between the germline ends. The CDR3 DNA reads as TGTGCCAGCAGTGAGAGACGGGGCAGGGAATGGCCCGGGGAGCTGTTTTTT. Translation gives CASSERRGREWPGELFF.

V is TRBV2 and J is TRBJ2-5; D not certain. Germline values: CDR1 SNHLY, CDR2 FYNNEI. The CDR3 loop spans 14 amino acids. V was cut by 2 bases and J by 4 bases, with 11 bases left in between. The CDR3 reads CASSEYRGGETQYF. DNA for the CDR3: TGTGCCAGCAGTGAATATCGAGGCGGAGAGACCCAGTACTTC.

Worth noting for this clone: This sample also contains other DNA sequences that code for the same CDR3. The chain has TRBV29-1 and TRBJ1-3; maybe TRBD1 (6 bases). CDR1 SQVTM and CDR2 ANQGSEA come from the germline V gene. This CDR3 spans 14 amino acids. V lost 6 bases and J 0 bases, leaving 12 bases between the germline ends. The CDR3 region is CSVVGQSSGNTIYF. The CDR3 coding sequence is TGCAGCGTGGTAGGACAGAGCTCTGGAAACACCATATATTTT.

This clone has just a few counts. The rearrangement links TRBV4-2 to TRBJ2-1; 8 bases line up with TRBD2. Trimming cost V 1 base and J 8 bases; bases outside gene matches: 7. The CDR3 totals 15 residues. Germline V CDR1 and CDR2: LGHNA, YNFKEQ. The CDR3 region has the DNA TGTGCCAGCAGCCAAGCGGGGGGGCGCGGTGATGAGCAGTTCTTC. Encoded protein: CASSQAGGRGDEQFF.

The chain has TRBV7-2 and TRBJ1-5, with 8 nucleotides matching TRBD1. The V gene's germline CDR1 is SGHTA and CDR2 FQGNSA. The CDR3 covers 14 residues. The trim removed 5 bases at V and 6 bases at J, leaving 6 bases unmatched. CDR3 in amino acids: CASSPRGTGQPQHF. For the CDR3, the DNA is TGTGCCAGCAGCCCCCGGGGGACAGGTCAGCCCCAGCATTTT.

The chain carries TRBV6-1 and TRBJ1-6; 9 nucleotides match TRBD1. The CDR3 loop spans 17 amino acids. The germline V gene has CDR1 MNHNS and CDR2 SASEGT. V gave up 3 bases and J gave up 7 bases; unmatched junction bases: 10. This CDR3 is CASSETGTGFRNSPLHF. The CDR3 DNA follows: TGTGCCAGCAGTGAGACCGGGACAGGGTTTCGGAATTCACCCCTCCACTTT.

This chain links TRBV19 with TRBJ1-5; D is possibly TRBD1 (6 bases). This CDR3 has 18 residues. The germline V and J ends were trimmed by 0 bases and 0 bases, with 15 bases remaining between them. Germline CDR1 is LNHDA and CDR2 is SQIVND (reference sequence). In DNA form, the CDR3 reads TGTGCCAGTAGTATAGATCTATCAACAGGGTATAGCAATCAGCCCCAGCATTTT. Its translation is CASSIDLSTGYSNQPQHF.

The rearrangement links TRBV25-1 to TRBJ1-2; D gene unclear. V was trimmed by 7 bases and J by 7 bases, leaving 16 bases between them. The CDR3 is 13 residues long. Germline lookup yields CDR1 MGHDK and CDR2 SYGVNS. The CDR3 sequence is CASTEVAGGGYTF. The CDR3 DNA reads as TGTGCCAGCACCGAGGTGGCAGGAGGTGGCTACACCTTC.

The chain couples TRBV9 to TRBJ2-5, with D unclear. The CDR3 runs 13 residues. V dropped 1 base and J dropped 2 bases, with 6 bases sitting between them. Per the germline V gene, CDR1 is SGDLS and CDR2 is YYNGEE. CDR3 in DNA: TGTGCCAGCAGCGTATCTAGACAAGAGACCCAGTACTTC. It is translated as CASSVSRQETQYF.

V and J are TRBV6-5 and TRBJ2-7; 8 bases are a match to TRBD2. V shed 2 bases, J shed 0 bases, and the junction held 3 bases outside the gene matches. There are 15 residues in the CDR3. CDR1 is MNHEY and CDR2 is SVGAGI in the germline V gene. CDR3 sequence (DNA): TGTGCCAGCAGTTACATGGCGGGGGGCTCCTACGAGCAGTACTTC. Amino acid sequence: CASSYMAGGSYEQYF.

V gene TRBV7-2 combines with J gene TRBJ2-5, with 8 bases fitting TRBD1. The V and J ends lost 4 bases and 5 bases, in that order; junction bases with no gene match: 9. The germline V gene has CDR1 SGHTA and CDR2 FQGNSA. The CDR3 runs to 15 residues. CDR3 sequence reads: CASSSQGAHLETQYF. The CDR3 DNA is TGTGCCAGCAGCTCCCAGGGGGCGCATTTGGAGACCCAGTACTTC.

This chain joins TRBV19 and TRBJ1-3; D gene ambiguous. The CDR3 extends over 15 amino acids. The V gene lost 6 bases and the J gene lost 0 bases, with 12 bases spanning the gap. Germline CDR1 LNHDA, CDR2 SQIVND (reference sequence). Here the CDR3 reads CASSPSWSSGNTIYF. In DNA, the CDR3 is TGTGCCAGTAGCCCTTCCTGGAGCTCTGGAAACACCATATATTTT.

V and J are TRBV6-5 and TRBJ2-2; D is ambiguous. CDR3 length equals 14 residues. The ends were cut back, 2 bases at V and 5 bases at J, with 9 bases in the middle. Germline CDR1 reads MNHEY; CDR2 reads SVGAGI. The CDR3 here is CASSYQSWTGELFF. In DNA, the CDR3 is TGTGCCAGCAGTTACCAGTCGTGGACCGGGGAGCTGTTTTTT.

V and J are TRBV3-1 (or the pseudogene TRBV3-2) and TRBJ1-2, with TRBD1 as a possible D gene (5 bases). The CDR3 contains 15 residues. Germline CDR1 reads LGHDT; CDR2 reads YNNKEL (reference sequence). V shed 0 bases and J shed 6 bases, with 14 bases lying between them. CDR3 DNA sequence: TGTGCCAGCAGCCAAGATGAGAGCAGGGCGAATGGCTACACCTTC. This codes for CASSQDESRANGYTF.

About this clone itself: This sample also contains other DNA sequences that code for the same CDR3. CDR3: CASSQGGSYNSPLHF. Here the CDR3 DNA reads TGTGCCAGCAGCCAAGGGGGCAGCTATAATTCACCCCTCCACTTT. The chain carries TRBV14 and TRBJ1-6, with D possibly matching TRBD1 (5 bases). The V gene's germline CDR1 is SGHDN and CDR2 FVKESK. With 1 base removed from V and 3 bases from J, the gap between germline ends came to 7 bases. CDR3 length: 15 residues.

The J gene is TRBJ1-4, the V gene TRBV7-9, with TRBD1 as a possible D gene (5 bases). The germline CDR1 and CDR2 sequences are SEHNR and FQNEAQ (reference sequence). The CDR3 covers 14 residues. Trimming left V 5 bases short and J 5 bases short, with 12 bases between. CDR3 sequence (DNA): TGTGCCAGCAGCACTCCGGGGCCGAATGAAAAACTGTTTTTT. This translates into CASSTPGPNEKLFF.

The J gene is TRBJ1-1, the V gene TRBV5-1; perhaps TRBD1 as D (5 bases). Trimming shortened V by 4 bases and J by 5 bases, and 12 bases separated the two germline ends. Germline loops: CDR1 SGHRS, CDR2 YFSETQ. CDR3 length: 13 amino acids. The CDR3 DNA is TGCGCCAGCAGCGTCCCAGGGATGACTGAAGCTTTCTTT. Its protein is CASSVPGMTEAFF.

The chain uses TRBV7-9 and TRBJ1-1, with D possibly matching TRBD1 (5 bases). The ends were cut back, 5 bases at V and 13 bases at J, with 14 bases in the middle. This CDR3 spans 11 amino acids. In germline, CDR1 is SEHNR, CDR2 FQNEAQ (reference sequence). CDR3 nucleotides: TGTGCCAGCAGCCCCATGGGGGGAAGTTTCTTT. It translates to CASSPMGGSFF.

The gene calls are TRBV18 and TRBJ2-5, with D tentatively TRBD1 (5 bases). CDR1 and CDR2 (germline): KGHSH, LQKENI. The V gene lost 0 bases and the J gene lost 1 base, with 6 bases spanning the gap. The CDR3 spans 14 residues. As DNA, the CDR3 is TGTGCCAGCTCACCACCAGGGGCCCAAGAGACCCAGTACTTC. It yields the protein CASSPPGAQETQYF.

The chain recombines TRBV6-5 with TRBJ2-7; no reliable D call. The length of the CDR3 is 16 residues. The V gene lost 0 bases and the J gene lost 4 bases, with 16 bases spanning the gap. Germline CDR1 and CDR2: MNHEY and SVGAGI. The CDR3: CASSYSDPKWGYEQYF. Written as DNA, the CDR3 is TGTGCCAGCAGTTACTCTGACCCTAAGTGGGGTTACGAGCAGTACTTC.

This rearrangement joins TRBV18 to TRBJ1-1, with 9 bases aligning to TRBD1. Germline CDR1 reads KGHSH; CDR2 reads LQKENI. Trimming at V came to 5 bases and at J to 1 base, leaving 5 bases not matched to a gene. The CDR3 has 15 amino acids. CDR3 residues: CASSLPGQGNTEAFF. CDR3 coding DNA: TGTGCCAGCTCATTGCCGGGACAGGGGAACACTGAAGCTTTCTTT.

The chain couples TRBV29-1 to TRBJ2-7; TRBD1 matches at 8 bases. Germline V lookup: CDR1 SQVTM, CDR2 ANQGSEA. Unmatched junction bases numbered 11, after V lost 4 bases and J lost 0 bases. This CDR3 is built from 16 residues. The CDR3 sequence is CSVGVDRGPSSYEQYF. The CDR3 DNA reads TGCAGCGTTGGGGTCGACAGGGGTCCAAGCTCCTACGAGCAGTACTTC.

The chain employs TRBV28 and TRBJ1-2, with 9 bases aligning to TRBD1. The trim removed 6 bases at V and 5 bases at J, leaving 10 bases unmatched. CDR1 is MDHEN and CDR2 is SYDVKM in the germline V gene. The CDR3 has 15 amino acids. CDR3 DNA sequence: TGTGCCAGCAGCGCTCCGGGACAGGGATTATATGGCTACACCTTC. Translated: CASSAPGQGLYGYTF.

The chain couples TRBV5-6 to TRBJ2-5, with 8 bases aligning to TRBD1. The V gene end was trimmed by 1 base and the J gene end by 3 bases; junction bases not matched to a gene: 2. Germline lookup yields CDR1 SGHDT and CDR2 YYEEEE. This CDR3 region has 14 residues. The CDR3 DNA reads TGTGCCAGCAGCTTGAGGACAGGGAAAGAGACCCAGTACTTC. Encoded protein: CASSLRTGKETQYF.